A selection of T cell receptor beta chains follows, all from one sample in a study of PD-L1 blockade in urothelial cancer. Sequencing used immunoSEQ multiplex PCR; TCRdb keeps in-frame clones, though not all of them. The sample yields roughly 110,000 clones, 85% to 95% seen once. The specimen comprised PBMCs, sampled around atezolizumab (anti-PD-L1) treatment. The source is a man aged 55-75 years with urothelial cancer. The CDR3 runs from the conserved cysteine through the conserved F or W. The D gene is left open where the match is weak. Clone sizes are given selectively: once, few, many, or a class where the clone is expanded.

j_gene,abundance,v_gene,d_gene,CDR3aa,CDR3nt
TRBJ2-1,once,TRBV6-4,TRBD2,CASSRSSGFLDEQFF,TGTGCCAGCAGTCGGTCTAGCGGGTTTCTCGATGAGCAGTTCTTC
TRBJ1-1,-,TRBV4-3,-,CASSQGVQGGTEAFF,TGCGCCAGCAGCCAAGGGGTACAGGGTGGCACTGAAGCTTTCTTT
TRBJ1-2,few,TRBV7-2,TRBD1,CASSYRTGGVGGYTF,TGTGCCAGCAGCTATCGGACAGGGGGCGTTGGAGGCTACACCTTC
TRBJ1-2,-,TRBV6-5,-,CASKYSKLGSGYTF,TGTGCCAGCAAATACTCGAAACTCGGGTCCGGCTACACCTTC
TRBJ2-3,-,TRBV6-5,TRBD2,CASQEAGRTDTQYF,TGTGCCAGCCAAGAAGCGGGGCGGACAGATACGCAGTATTTT
TRBJ2-7,-,TRBV4-1,-,CASSQGPHGGNYEQYF,TGCGCCAGCAGCCAAGGGCCACACGGGGGTAATTACGAGCAGTACTTC
TRBJ2-7,-,TRBV18,TRBD2,CASSPTRLAGAYEQYF,TGTGCCAGCTCACCGACCCGACTAGCGGGAGCGTACGAGCAGTACTTC
TRBJ2-1,-,TRBV7-9,-,CASSLDTGDEQFF,TGTGCCAGCAGCTTAGACACGGGAGATGAGCAGTTCTTC
TRBJ2-1,-,TRBV9,-,CASSQGPGLTYNEQFF,TGTGCCAGCAGCCAGGGTCCGGGACTCACATACAATGAGCAGTTCTTC
TRBJ2-3,-,TRBV7-2,TRBD1,CASSLQGGTDTQYF,TGTGCCAGCAGCCTGCAGGGGGGCACAGATACGCAGTATTTT
TRBJ2-7,-,TRBV28,TRBD2,CASNGVLAGVNEQYF,TGTGCCAGCAATGGTGTCCTAGCGGGAGTTAACGAGCAGTACTTC
TRBJ2-1,once,TRBV10-2,-,CASSDRIGGGNEQFF,TGCGCCAGCAGTGATAGGATCGGGGGAGGCAATGAGCAGTTCTTC
TRBJ1-4,-,TRBV7-8,TRBD1,CASSLGRTPGGGTNEKLFF,TGTGCCAGCAGCTTAGGAAGGACCCCAGGGGGAGGAACTAATGAAAAACTGTTTTTT
TRBJ2-5,-,TRBV6-6,TRBD1,CASSNRDRGQETQYF,TGTGCCAGCAGCAACCGGGACAGGGGTCAAGAGACCCAGTACTTC
TRBJ2-1,-,TRBV5-4,-,CASSLVTPNNEQFF,TGTGCCAGCAGCTTGGTAACGCCTAACAATGAGCAGTTCTTC
TRBJ2-1,-,TRBV4-2,-,CASSQDGLPNNNEQFF,TGTGCCAGCAGCCAAGATGGACTCCCTAACAACAATGAGCAGTTCTTC
TRBJ1-6,-,TRBV2,TRBD1,CASSVRDSSNSPLHF,TGTGCCAGCAGTGTTCGGGACAGCAGTAATTCACCCCTCCACTTT
TRBJ2-5,-,TRBV19,TRBD2,CASSTTTSGVETQYF,TGTGCCAGTAGTACGACAACTAGCGGAGTGGAGACCCAGTACTTC
TRBJ1-5,-,TRBV5-5,TRBD1,CASSWGQGPSEPQHF,TGTGCCAGCAGCTGGGGACAGGGCCCGTCTGAGCCCCAGCATTTT
TRBJ2-1,-,TRBV4-3,-,CASSQARGAGLNEQFF,TGCGCCAGCAGCCAAGCTCGGGGGGCCGGCCTTAATGAGCAGTTCTTC
TRBJ2-7,-,TRBV4-2,-,CASSQDSNRNPRGEQYF,TGTGCCAGCAGCCAAGATAGTAACCGGAATCCCCGAGGGGAGCAGTACTTC
TRBJ2-3,-,TRBV9,-,CASSGAGSLAPSTDTQYF,TGTGCCAGCAGCGGGGCCGGGTCACTAGCACCTAGCACAGATACGCAGTATTTT
TRBJ2-7,-,TRBV13,-,CASSLFQSNSYEQYF,TGTGCCAGCAGCTTATTTCAGTCGAACTCCTACGAGCAGTACTTC
TRBJ1-4,-,TRBV4-3,-,CASSQDVGRIYEKLFF,TGCGCCAGCAGCCAAGATGTCGGCAGGATCTATGAAAAACTGTTTTTT
TRBJ2-1,-,TRBV15,TRBD1,CATSRRGQNLQEQFF,TGTGCCACCAGCAGACGGGGACAGAACCTTCAAGAGCAGTTCTTC
TRBJ2-2,once,TRBV4-1,-,CASSQDPPGALFF,TGCGCCAGCAGCCAAGACCCGCCGGGTGCGCTGTTTTTT
TRBJ2-7,-,TRBV6-1,TRBD2,CASSETLAGASYEQYF,TGTGCCAGCAGTGAAACCCTAGCGGGGGCCTCCTACGAGCAGTACTTC
TRBJ2-4,-,TRBV21-1,-,CASSKADFPAKNIQYF,TGTGCCAGCAGCAAAGCTGACTTTCCAGCCAAAAACATTCAGTACTTC
TRBJ1-4,-,TRBV19,TRBD1,CATSGTGEVEKLFF,TGTGCCACCTCCGGGACAGGGGAAGTGGAAAAACTGTTTTTT